This TCR beta chain was profiled in a study of T cell responses to AZD1222 COVID-19 vaccine. Findings of the study overall: There were mostly white British donors and more females than males, and clonal diversity was possibly underestimated.

Germline loops: CDR1 GTSNPN, CDR2 SVGIG (reference sequence). V was clipped by 3 bases and J by 6 bases; unmatched bases: 3. CDR3 length: 12 amino acids. Libraries were prepared by immunoSEQ multiplex PCR; TCRdb keeps only in-frame clonotypes and omits some of them. The data hold under 150,000 clones, with 80% to 95% observed a single time. Remarks on this clone: What it binds is unknown.

The sequenced sample was peripheral blood, obtained 28 days after the second AZD1222 dose. The TCR was taken from an adult who received the AZD1222 COVID-19 vaccine. V gene TRBV30 combines with J gene TRBJ2-3, with 7 bases aligning to TRBD1. The chain's CDR3 is CAWSGRGDTQYF. In DNA form, the CDR3 reads TGTGCCTGGAGCGGCAGGGGGGATACGCAGTATTTT.